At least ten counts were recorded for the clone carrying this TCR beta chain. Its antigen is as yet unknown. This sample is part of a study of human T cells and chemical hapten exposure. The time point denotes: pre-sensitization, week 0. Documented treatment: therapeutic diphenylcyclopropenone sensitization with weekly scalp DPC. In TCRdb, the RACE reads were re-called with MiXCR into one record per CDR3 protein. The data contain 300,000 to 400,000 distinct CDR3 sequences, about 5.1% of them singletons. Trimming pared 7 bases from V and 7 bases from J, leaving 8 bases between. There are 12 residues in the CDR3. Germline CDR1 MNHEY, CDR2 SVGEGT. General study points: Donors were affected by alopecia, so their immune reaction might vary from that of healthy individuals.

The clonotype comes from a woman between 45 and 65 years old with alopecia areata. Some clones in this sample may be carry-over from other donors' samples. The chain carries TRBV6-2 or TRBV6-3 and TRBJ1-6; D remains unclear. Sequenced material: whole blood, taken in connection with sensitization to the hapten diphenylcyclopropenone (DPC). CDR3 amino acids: CASTDRNSPLHF. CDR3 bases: TGTGCCAGCACGGACCGCAATTCACCCCTCCACTTT.